This section outlines one TCR beta chain sequence together with its context. What it binds is unknown. The germline V gene has CDR1 MDHEN and CDR2 SYDVKM. The CDR3 is 13 residues long. After removal of 7 bases from V and 9 bases from J, the junction contained 6 bases not matched to a gene. The record originates from a study of tumor-infiltrating lymphocytes in localized non-small cell lung cancer. Study results and limitations: Tumors had more T cell infiltration than uninvolved lung, per TCRbeta sequencing and CD3 counts. Immunotypes IM1 and IM2 had similar TCR-derived T-cell fractions. Different pieces of the same tissue went to different assays, confounding technical variation with intratumor heterogeneity.

Using immunoSEQ multiplex PCR, the repertoire was profiled, and TCRdb retains in-frame clones only, with some absent. The sample includes about 24,000 clones, roughly two thirds of them seen just once. The source material was lung tumor tissue. The genes are TRBV28 and TRBJ2-1, with TRBD2 matching 10 bases. The clonotype originates from a human donor with non-small cell lung cancer. The CDR3 loop reads CASTSGSIGEQFF. CDR3 DNA: TGTGCCAGCACTAGCGGGAGTATTGGTGAGCAGTTCTTC.